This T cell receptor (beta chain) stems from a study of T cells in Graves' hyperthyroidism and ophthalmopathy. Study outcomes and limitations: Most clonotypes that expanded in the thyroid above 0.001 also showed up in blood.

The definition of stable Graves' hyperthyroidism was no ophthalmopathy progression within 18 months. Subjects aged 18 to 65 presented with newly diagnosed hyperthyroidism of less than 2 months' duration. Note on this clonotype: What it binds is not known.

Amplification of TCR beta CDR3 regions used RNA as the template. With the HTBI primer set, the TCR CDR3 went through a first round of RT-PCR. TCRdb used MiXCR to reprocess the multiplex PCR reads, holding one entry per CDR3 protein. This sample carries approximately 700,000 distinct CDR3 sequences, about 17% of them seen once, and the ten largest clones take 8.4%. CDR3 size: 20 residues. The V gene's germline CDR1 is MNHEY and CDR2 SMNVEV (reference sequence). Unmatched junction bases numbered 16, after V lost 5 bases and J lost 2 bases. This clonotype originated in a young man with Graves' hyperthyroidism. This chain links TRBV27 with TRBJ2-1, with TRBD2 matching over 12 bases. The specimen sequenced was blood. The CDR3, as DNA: TGTGCCAGCAGTCCAAACGGACTAGCGGGATTTTTTTCCCCCTACAATGAGCAGTTCTTC. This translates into CASSPNGLAGFFSPYNEQFF.